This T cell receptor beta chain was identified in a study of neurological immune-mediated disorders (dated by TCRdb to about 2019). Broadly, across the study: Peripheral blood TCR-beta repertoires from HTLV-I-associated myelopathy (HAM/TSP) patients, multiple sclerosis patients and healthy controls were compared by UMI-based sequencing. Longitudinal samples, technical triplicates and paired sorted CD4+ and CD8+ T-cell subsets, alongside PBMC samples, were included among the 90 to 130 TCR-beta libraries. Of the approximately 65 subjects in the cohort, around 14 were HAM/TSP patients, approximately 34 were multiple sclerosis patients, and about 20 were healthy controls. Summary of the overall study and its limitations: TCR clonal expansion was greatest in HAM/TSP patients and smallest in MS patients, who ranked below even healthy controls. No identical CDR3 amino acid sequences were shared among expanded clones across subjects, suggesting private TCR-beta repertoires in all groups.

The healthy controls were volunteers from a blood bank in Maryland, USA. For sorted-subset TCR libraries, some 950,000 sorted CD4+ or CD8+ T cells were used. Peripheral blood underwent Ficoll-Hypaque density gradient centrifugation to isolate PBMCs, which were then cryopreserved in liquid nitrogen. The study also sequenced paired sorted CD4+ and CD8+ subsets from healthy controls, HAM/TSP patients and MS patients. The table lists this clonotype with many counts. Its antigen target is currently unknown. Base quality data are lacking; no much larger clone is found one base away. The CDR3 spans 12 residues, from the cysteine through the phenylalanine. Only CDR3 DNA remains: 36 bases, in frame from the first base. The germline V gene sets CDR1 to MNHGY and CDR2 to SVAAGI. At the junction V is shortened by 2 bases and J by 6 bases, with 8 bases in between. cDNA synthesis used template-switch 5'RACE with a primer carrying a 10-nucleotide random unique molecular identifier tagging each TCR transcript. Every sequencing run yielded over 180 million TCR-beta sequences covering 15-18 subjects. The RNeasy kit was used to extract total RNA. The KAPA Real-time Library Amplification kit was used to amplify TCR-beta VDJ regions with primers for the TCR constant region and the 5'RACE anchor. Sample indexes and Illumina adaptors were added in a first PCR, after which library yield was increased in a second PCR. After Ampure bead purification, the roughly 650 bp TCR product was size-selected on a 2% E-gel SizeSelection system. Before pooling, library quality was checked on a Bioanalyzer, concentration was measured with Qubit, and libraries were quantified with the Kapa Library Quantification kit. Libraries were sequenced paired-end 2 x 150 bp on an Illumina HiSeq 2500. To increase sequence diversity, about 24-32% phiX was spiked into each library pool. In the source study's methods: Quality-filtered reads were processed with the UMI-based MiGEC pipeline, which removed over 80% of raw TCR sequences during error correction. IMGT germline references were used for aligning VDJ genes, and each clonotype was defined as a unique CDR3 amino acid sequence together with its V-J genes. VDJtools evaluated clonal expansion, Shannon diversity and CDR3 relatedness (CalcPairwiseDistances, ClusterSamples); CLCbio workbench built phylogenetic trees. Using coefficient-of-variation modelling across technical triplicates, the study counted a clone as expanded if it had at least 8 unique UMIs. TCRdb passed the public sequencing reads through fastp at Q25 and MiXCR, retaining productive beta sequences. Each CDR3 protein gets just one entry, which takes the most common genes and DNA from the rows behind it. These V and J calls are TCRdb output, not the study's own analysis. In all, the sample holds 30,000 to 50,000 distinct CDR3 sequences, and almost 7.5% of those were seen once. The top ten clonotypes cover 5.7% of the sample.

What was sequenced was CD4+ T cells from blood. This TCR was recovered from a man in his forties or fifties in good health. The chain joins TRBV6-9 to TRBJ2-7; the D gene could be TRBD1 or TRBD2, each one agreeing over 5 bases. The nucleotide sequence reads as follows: TGTGCCAGCAGTTATGGGACCCCCGAGCAGTACTTC. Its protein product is CASSYGTPEQYF.